Listed below are T cell receptor beta chains from one sample, sequenced in a study of monozygotic twins with inflammatory bowel disease. TCRdb processed the 5' RACE reads again and assigns one entry to each CDR3 protein, with no DNA. The sample has 440,000 or so distinct CDR3 sequences. The sample consisted of blood. All receptors derive from a human donor with ulcerative colitis or Crohn's disease, or a healthy co-twin of an affected twin (not recorded which). CDR3s include the opening cysteine and the closing phenylalanine or tryptophan.

TRBV7-2	TRBJ2-3	CASSYRTGAVSDTQYF
TRBV6-4	TRBJ1-5	CASSSAPHSNQPQHF
TRBV29-1	TRBJ2-3	CSVAVWMGPATDTQYF
TRBV27	TRBJ2-1	CASRSYSTTSGSVDEQFF
TRBV5-4	TRBJ2-2	CASSSQTRANTGELFF
TRBV20-1	TRBJ2-3	CSARDPVTGVTDTQYF
TRBV18	TRBJ2-1	CASSPVGAYNEQFF
TRBV30	TRBJ1-1	CAWSVSGSYTEAFF
TRBV7-2	TRBJ2-5	CASSLRASRQETQYF
TRBV27	TRBJ1-3	CASSADITGNTIYF
TRBV7-3	TRBJ1-6	CASSPGGDNSPLHF
TRBV7-2	TRBJ2-7	CASSLAGPCSYEQYF